One and the same sample provided the 15 T cell receptor beta chains below, sequenced in a study of blood T cell repertoires in COVID-19. Sequenced by immunoSEQ multiplex PCR; TCRdb stores in-frame clones only, minus some. This repertoire shows some 170,000 clones, about 79% found once; its top ten account for nearly 15%. Material for sequencing was PBMCs or T cells enriched from blood (not recorded which). The receptors originated from a man aged 50-60 years who had recovered from COVID-19.

The chain employs TRBV6-5 and TRBJ1-2; maybe TRBD1 (6 bases). Germline CDR1 reads MNHEY; CDR2 reads SVGAGI. This CDR3 is built from 13 residues. V was trimmed by 10 bases and J by 4 bases, leaving 16 bases between them. CDR3 sequence: CAITRGEGYGYTF. CDR3 DNA: TGTGCCATCACCAGGGGAGAAGGCTATGGCTACACCTTC.

V is TRBV3-1 (or the pseudogene TRBV3-2) and J is TRBJ1-5, with TRBD1 matching over 7 bases. The V gene's germline CDR1 is LGHDT and CDR2 YNNKEL (reference sequence). The CDR3 is 15 amino acids. V was clipped by 3 bases and J by 4 bases; unmatched bases: 6. The CDR3: CASSQAGQINQPQHF. The CDR3 DNA sequence: TGTGCCAGCAGCCAGGCGGGACAGATAAATCAGCCCCAGCATTTT.

This chain uses TRBV7-3 with TRBJ2-7, with 7 positions matching TRBD2. Germline values: CDR1 SGHTA, CDR2 FQGTGA. V shed 0 bases, J shed 5 bases, and the junction held 4 bases outside the gene matches. The CDR3 is 14 residues long. The DNA for the CDR3 is TGTGCCAGCAGCTTAACCGGGGGGAGCAACGAGCAGTACTTC. Translated, it gives CASSLTGGSNEQYF.

Comments on this clone: At one of its ends the junction is not consistent with the germline gene, which may arise from a read error. V gene TRBV28 combines with J gene TRBJ1-4; TRBD1 is a possible D gene (5 bases). Per germline, CDR1 MDHEN and CDR2 SYDVKM. The CDR3 runs 11 residues. CDR3 residues: CASSLWGQKNF. As DNA, the CDR3 is TGTGCCAGCAGTTTATGGGGGCAGAAAAATTTT.

V usage is TRBV6-1 and J usage is TRBJ1-5, with TRBD1 matching over 9 bases. CDR1 is MNHNS and CDR2 is SASEGT in the germline V gene. J was trimmed by 4 bases and V by 1 base; bases with no gene match: 8. The CDR3 length is 17 residues. In DNA, the CDR3 is TGTGCCAGCAGTGAAGAAAGGACAGGGGTGGGAAATCAGCCCCAGCATTTT. This encodes CASSEERTGVGNQPQHF.

J is TRBJ1-2 and V is TRBV2; a weak D match, TRBD1 (6 bases). The V and J ends lost 2 bases and 8 bases respectively, with 15 bases between them. The CDR3 runs to 14 residues. Germline loops: CDR1 SNHLY, CDR2 FYNNEI. CDR3 amino acids: CASSERAGAEGYTF. CDR3 DNA: TGTGCCAGCAGTGAACGTGCAGGGGCAGAAGGCTACACCTTC.

The CDR3, as DNA: TGCGCCAGCAGCTTGGTGATGACAGATCAGAACACTGAAGCTTTCTTT. This encodes CASSLVMTDQNTEAFF. The J gene is TRBJ1-1, the V gene TRBV5-1; a weak D match, TRBD1 (5 bases). This CDR3 is built from 16 residues. Germline values: CDR1 SGHRS, CDR2 YFSETQ. V was pared by 0 bases and J by 1 base, with 13 bases between.

The chain has TRBV19 and TRBJ1-2, with 8 bases aligning to TRBD1. Per germline, CDR1 LNHDA and CDR2 SQIVND (reference sequence). V shed 3 bases and J 4 bases; nucleotides not matched to a gene: 7. The CDR3 totals 15 residues. CDR3 sequence reads: CASSIYRGVFYGYTF. CDR3 DNA: TGTGCCAGTAGTATTTACAGGGGGGTATTCTATGGCTACACCTTC.

This clone was seen many times. This sequence joins TRBV23-1 and TRBJ2-5, with a weak D call TRBD2 (6 bases). TRBV23-1 belongs to the ORF category, with a function that is uncertain. V was cut by 0 bases and J by 2 bases, with 16 bases left in between. CDR3 length: 17 amino acids. The CDR3 here is CASSQSVGGEGQETQYF. CDR3 coding DNA: TGCGCCAGCAGTCAATCGGTAGGAGGGGAAGGACAAGAGACCCAGTACTTC.

The chain carries TRBV27 and TRBJ1-5; D uncertain. V lost 0 bases and J lost 7, with 10 bases in between. The CDR3 consists of 14 residues. The germline gives CDR1 MNHEY, CDR2 SMNVEV (reference sequence). The CDR3, as DNA: TGTGCCAGCAGTTTATCGCTCCCGGGGCAGCCCCAGCATTTT. The encoded protein is CASSLSLPGQPQHF.

In this sample, this clone turned up once. The chain combines TRBV19 with TRBJ1-3, with D possibly TRBD1 on 6 matching bases. The CDR3 contains 14 residues. CDR1 and CDR2 (germline): LNHDA, SQIVND (reference sequence). V was trimmed by 6 bases and J by 0 bases, leaving 9 bases between them. This CDR3 is CASRGHSSGNTIYF. The CDR3 DNA reads TGTGCCAGTAGGGGACATAGCTCTGGAAACACCATATATTTT.

The chain employs TRBV4-1 and TRBJ2-5; 11 positions agree with TRBD2. The V and J ends lost 0 bases and 2 bases, in that order; junction bases with no gene match: 5. The CDR3 loop spans 17 amino acids. In germline, CDR1 is MGHRA, CDR2 YSYEKL. The CDR3 DNA reads TGCGCCAGCAGCCAAGATTTGTCTAGCGGGGGGCAAGAGACCCAGTACTTC. Amino acid sequence: CASSQDLSSGGQETQYF.

The sample holds one count of this clone. V and J are TRBV19 and TRBJ2-5, with TRBD1 matching 7 bases. The J segment lost 3 bases and the V segment lost 7 bases, leaving 11 bases of the junction unmatched. Germline V gene sequence: CDR1 LNHDA, CDR2 SQIVND (reference sequence). The CDR3 is 15 amino acids. CDR3 residues: CASTPGTAAKETQYF. The CDR3 nucleotides read TGTGCCAGTACCCCCGGGACAGCTGCGAAAGAGACCCAGTACTTC.

CDR3 sequence (DNA): TGTGCCAGCAGTGAATCCGCCAATGACACGAACACTGAAGCTTTCTTT. This encodes CASSESANDTNTEAFF. The gene calls are TRBV25-1 and TRBJ1-1; D not resolved. CDR1 is MGHDK, CDR2 SYGVNS, per germline. This CDR3 contains 16 residues. V dropped 1 base and J dropped 1 base, with 13 bases sitting between them.

The chain recombines TRBV19 with TRBJ1-1, with D unclear. The CDR3 consists of 14 residues. Germline-derived CDR1 and CDR2 are LNHDA and SQIVND (reference sequence). The V gene lost 1 base and the J gene lost 4 bases, with 10 bases spanning the gap. CDR3 sequence (DNA): TGTGCCAGTAGTATAGGGTGGGAGAGCACTGAAGCTTTCTTT. Residues: CASSIGWESTEAFF.